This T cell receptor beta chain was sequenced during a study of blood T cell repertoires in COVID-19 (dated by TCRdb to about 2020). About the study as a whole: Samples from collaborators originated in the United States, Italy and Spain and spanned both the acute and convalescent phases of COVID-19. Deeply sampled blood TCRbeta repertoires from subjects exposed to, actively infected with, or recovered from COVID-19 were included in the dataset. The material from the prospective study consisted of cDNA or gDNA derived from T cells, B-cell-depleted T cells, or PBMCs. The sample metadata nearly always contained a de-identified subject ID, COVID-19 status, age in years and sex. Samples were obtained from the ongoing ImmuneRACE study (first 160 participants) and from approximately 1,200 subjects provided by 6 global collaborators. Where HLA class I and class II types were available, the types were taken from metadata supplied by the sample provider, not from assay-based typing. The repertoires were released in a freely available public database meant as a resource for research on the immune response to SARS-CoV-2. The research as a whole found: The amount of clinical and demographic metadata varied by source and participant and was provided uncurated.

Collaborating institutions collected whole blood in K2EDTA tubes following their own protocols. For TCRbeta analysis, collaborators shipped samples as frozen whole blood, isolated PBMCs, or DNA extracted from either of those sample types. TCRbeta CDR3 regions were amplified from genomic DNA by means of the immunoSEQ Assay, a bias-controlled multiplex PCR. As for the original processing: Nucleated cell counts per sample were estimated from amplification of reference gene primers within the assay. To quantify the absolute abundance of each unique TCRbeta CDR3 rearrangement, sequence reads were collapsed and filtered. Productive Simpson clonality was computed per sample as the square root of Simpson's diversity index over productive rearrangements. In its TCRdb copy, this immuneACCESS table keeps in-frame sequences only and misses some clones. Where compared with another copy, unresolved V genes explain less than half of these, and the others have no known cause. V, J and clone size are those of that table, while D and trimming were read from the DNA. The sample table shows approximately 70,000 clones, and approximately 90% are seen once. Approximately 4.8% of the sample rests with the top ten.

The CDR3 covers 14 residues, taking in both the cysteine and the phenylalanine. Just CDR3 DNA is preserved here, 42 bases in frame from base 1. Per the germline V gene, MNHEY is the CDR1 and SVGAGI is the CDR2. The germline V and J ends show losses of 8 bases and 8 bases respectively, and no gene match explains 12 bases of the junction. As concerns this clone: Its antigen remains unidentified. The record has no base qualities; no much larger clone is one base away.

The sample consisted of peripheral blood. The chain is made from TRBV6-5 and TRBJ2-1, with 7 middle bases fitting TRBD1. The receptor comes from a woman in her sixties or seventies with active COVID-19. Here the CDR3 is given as CASLRRQGTHEQFF. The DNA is TGTGCCAGCTTACGGAGACAGGGAACCCATGAGCAGTTCTTC.